This T cell receptor (beta chain) was recorded in a study of blood T cell repertoires in COVID-19. Produced via immunoSEQ multiplex PCR; TCRdb's table is partial and in-frame only. The data contain 110,000 to 150,000 clones, about 89% of them singletons. The V and J ends lost 5 bases and 4 bases respectively, with 26 bases between them. The germline CDR1 and CDR2 sequences are MNHEY and SMNVEV (reference sequence). CDR3 size: 18 residues. Specimen: PBMCs or T cells enriched from blood (not recorded which). The clonotype was recovered from a man aged 55 to 70 who had recovered from COVID-19. The rearrangement links TRBV27 to TRBJ1-2; a possible D gene is TRBD1 (6 bases). CDR3 region: CASSPSDRLFPPGYGYTF. CDR3 DNA: TGTGCCAGCAGTCCCTCGGACAGATTATTCCCCCCTGGCTATGGCTACACCTTC.